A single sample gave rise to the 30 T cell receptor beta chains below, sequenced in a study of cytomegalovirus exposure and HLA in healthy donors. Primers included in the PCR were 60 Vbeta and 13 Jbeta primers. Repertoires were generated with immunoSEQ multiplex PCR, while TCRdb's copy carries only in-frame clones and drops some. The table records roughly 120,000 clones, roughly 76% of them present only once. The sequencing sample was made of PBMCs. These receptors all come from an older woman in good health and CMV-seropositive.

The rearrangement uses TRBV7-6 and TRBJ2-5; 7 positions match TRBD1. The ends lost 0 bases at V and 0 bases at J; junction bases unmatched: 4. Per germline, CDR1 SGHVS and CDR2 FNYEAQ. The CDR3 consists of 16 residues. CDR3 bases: TGTGCCAGCAGCTTAGCGACGACAGGGTACCAAGAGACCCAGTACTTC. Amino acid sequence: CASSLATTGYQETQYF.

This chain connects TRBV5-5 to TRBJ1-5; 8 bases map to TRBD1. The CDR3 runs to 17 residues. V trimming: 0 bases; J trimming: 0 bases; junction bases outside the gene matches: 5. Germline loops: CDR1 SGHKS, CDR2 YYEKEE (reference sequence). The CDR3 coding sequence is TGTGCCAGCAGCTTGGGGACAGGGAAGTATAGCAATCAGCCCCAGCATTTT. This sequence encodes CASSLGTGKYSNQPQHF. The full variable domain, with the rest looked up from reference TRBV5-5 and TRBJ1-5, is DAGVTQSPTHLIKTRGQQVTLRCSPISGHKSVSWYQQVLGQGPQFIFQYYEKEERGRGNFPDRFSARQFPNYSSELNVNALLLGDSALYLCASSLGTGKYSNQPQHFGDGTRLSIL.

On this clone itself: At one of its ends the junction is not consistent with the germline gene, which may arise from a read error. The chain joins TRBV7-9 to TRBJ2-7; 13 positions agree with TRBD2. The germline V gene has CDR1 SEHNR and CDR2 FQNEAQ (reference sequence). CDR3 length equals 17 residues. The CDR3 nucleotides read TGTTCCAGCAGCATCACATCCGGGACTAGCGGGACCTACGAGCAGTACTTC. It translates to CSSSITSGTSGTYEQYF.

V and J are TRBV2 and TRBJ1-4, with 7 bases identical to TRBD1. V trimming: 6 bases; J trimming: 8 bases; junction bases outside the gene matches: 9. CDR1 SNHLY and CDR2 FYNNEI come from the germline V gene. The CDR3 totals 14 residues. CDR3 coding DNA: TGTGCCAGCAGGCACAGGGGTGCGAGGGAAAAACTGTTTTTT. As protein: CASRHRGAREKLFF.

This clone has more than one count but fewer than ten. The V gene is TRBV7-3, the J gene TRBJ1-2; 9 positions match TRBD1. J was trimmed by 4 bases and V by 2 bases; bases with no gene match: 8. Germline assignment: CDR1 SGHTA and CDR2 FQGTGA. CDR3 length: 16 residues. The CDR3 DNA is TGTGCCAGCAGCTTATCTGAACCGGGACAGGGCTATGGCTACACCTTC. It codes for CASSLSEPGQGYGYTF.

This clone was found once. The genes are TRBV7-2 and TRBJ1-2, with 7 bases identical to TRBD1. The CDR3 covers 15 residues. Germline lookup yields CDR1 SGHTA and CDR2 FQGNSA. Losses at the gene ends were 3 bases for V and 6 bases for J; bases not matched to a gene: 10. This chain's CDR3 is CASSFYFGRGNGYTF. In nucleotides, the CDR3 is TGTGCCAGCAGCTTTTATTTTGGCAGGGGGAATGGCTACACCTTC.

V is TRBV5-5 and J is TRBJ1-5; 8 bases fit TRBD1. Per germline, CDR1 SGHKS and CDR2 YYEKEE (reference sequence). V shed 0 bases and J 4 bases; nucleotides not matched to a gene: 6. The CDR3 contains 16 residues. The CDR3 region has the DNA TGTGCCAGCAGCTTGGATTCGGGGACAGGTAATCAGCCCCAGCATTTT. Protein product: CASSLDSGTGNQPQHF.

The CDR3 here is CASSLEQGYNSPLHF. The CDR3 region has the DNA TGCGCCAGCAGCTTGGAACAGGGTTATAATTCACCCCTCCACTTT. The chain joins TRBV5-1 to TRBJ1-6; D might be TRBD1 (6 bases). Trimming stripped 0 bases from V and 4 bases from J, with 8 bases between. CDR1 is SGHRS, CDR2 YFSETQ, per germline. This CDR3 region has 15 residues.

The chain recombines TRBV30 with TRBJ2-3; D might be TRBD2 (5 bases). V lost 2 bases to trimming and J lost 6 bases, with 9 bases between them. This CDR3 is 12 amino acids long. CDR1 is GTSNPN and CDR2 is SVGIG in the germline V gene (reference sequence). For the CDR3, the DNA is TGTGCCTGGAGTTTCGGAGGTGATACGCAGTATTTT. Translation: CAWSFGGDTQYF.

DNA for the CDR3: TGTGCCAGCAGCCCCGACAGGGTAGGAAACACCATATATTTT. Amino acids: CASSPDRVGNTIYF. The chain couples TRBV7-2 to TRBJ1-3; 7 bases align to TRBD1. The CDR3 covers 14 residues. J gave up 4 bases and V 5 bases, and 5 bases lay outside the gene matches. Per the germline V gene, CDR1 is SGHTA and CDR2 is FQGNSA.

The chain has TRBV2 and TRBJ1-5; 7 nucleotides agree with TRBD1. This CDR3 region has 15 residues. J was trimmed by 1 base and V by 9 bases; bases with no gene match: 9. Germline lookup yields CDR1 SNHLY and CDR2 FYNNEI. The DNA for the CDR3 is TGTGCCAGTGCCAGGGGACAGCCAAGCAATCAGCCCCAGCATTTT. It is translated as CASARGQPSNQPQHF. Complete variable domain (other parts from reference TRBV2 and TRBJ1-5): EPEVTQTPSHQVTQMGQEVILRCVPISNHLYFYWYRQILGQKVEFLVSFYNNEISEKSEIFDDQFSVERPDGSNFTLKIRSTKLEDSAMYFCASARGQPSNQPQHFGDGTRLSIL.

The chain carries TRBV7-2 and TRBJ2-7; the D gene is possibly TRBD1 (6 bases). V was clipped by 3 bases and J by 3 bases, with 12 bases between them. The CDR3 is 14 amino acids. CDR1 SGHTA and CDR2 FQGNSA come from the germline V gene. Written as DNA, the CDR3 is TGTGCCAGCAGCTTCGGCAGGGGTGACTACGAGCAGTACTTC. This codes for CASSFGRGDYEQYF.

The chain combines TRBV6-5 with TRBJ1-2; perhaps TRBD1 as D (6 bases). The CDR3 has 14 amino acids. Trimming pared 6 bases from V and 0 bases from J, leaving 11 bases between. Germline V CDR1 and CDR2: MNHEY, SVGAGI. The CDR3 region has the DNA TGTGCCAGCAGCCGGACAGCATCTAACTATGGCTACACCTTC. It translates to CASSRTASNYGYTF.

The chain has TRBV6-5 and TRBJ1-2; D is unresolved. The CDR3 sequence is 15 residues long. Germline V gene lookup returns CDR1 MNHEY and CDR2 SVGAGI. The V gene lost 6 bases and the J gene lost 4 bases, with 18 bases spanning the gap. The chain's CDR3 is CASSPSRGRGYGYTF. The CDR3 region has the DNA TGTGCCAGCAGCCCCAGCCGGGGAAGAGGCTATGGCTACACCTTC.

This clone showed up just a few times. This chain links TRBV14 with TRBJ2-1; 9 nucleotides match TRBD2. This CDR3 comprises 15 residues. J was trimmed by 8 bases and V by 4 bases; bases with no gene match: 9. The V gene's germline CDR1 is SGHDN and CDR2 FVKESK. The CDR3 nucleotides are TGTGCCAGCAGCCCTCTGGCGGGAGGGGGCGATGAGCAGTTCTTC. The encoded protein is CASSPLAGGGDEQFF.

CDR3 bases: TGTGCCAGCAGCTCGGGACAGGGGATAGGGGACACTGAAGCTTTCTTT. This gives the protein CASSSGQGIGDTEAFF. This rearrangement joins TRBV7-9 to TRBJ1-1, with 10 bases lining up with TRBD1. Germline V CDR1 and CDR2: SEHNR, FQNEAQ (reference sequence). The CDR3 is made up of 16 amino acids. The V and J ends lost 4 bases and 3 bases, in that order; junction bases with no gene match: 8.

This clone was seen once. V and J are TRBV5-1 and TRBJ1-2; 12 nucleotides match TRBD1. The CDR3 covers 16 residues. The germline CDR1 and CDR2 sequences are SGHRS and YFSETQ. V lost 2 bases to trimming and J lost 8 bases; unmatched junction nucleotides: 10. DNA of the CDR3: TGCGCCAGCAGCTTAACTCAGGGACAGGGGGCGCGCGGCTACACCTTC. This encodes CASSLTQGQGARGYTF. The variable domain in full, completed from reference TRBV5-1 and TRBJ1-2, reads KAGVTQTPRYLIKTRGQQVTLSCSPISGHRSVSWYQQTPGQGLQFLFEYFSETQRNKGNFPGRFSGRQFSNSRSEMNVSTLELGDSALYLCASSLTQGQGARGYTFGSGTRLTVV.

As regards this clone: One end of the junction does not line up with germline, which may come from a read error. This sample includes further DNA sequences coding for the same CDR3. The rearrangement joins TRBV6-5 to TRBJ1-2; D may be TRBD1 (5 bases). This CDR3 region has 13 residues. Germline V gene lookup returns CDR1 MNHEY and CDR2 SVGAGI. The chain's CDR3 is CASSYAGRSGYTF. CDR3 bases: TGCGCCAGCAGTTACGCAGGGCGCTCTGGCTACACCTTC.

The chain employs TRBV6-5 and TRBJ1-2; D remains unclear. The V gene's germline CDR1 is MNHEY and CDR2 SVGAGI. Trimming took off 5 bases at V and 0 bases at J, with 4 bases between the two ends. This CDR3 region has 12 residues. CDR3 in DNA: TGTGCCAGCAGTACTTCTAACTATGGCTACACCTTC. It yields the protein CASSTSNYGYTF.

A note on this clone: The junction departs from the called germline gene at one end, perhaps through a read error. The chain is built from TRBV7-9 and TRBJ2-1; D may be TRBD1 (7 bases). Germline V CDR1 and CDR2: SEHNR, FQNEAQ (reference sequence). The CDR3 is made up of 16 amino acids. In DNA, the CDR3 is TGTTCCAGCAGCTTAAGTGGCGGGACAGTGGGCAATGAGCAGTTCTTC. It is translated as CSSSLSGGTVGNEQFF.

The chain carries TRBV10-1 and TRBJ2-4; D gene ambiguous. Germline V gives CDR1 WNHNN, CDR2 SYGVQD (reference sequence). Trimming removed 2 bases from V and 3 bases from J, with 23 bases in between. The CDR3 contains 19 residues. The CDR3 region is CASSERGQWVDRYKNIQYF. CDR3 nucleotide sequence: TGCGCCAGCAGTGAGAGAGGCCAGTGGGTAGACCGATACAAAAACATTCAGTACTTC.

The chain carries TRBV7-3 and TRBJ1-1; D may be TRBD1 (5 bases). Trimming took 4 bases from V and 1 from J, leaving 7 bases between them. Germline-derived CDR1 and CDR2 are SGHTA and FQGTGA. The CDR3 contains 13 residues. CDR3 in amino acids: CASSYGQNTEAFF. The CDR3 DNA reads TGTGCCAGCAGCTACGGACAGAACACTGAAGCTTTCTTT. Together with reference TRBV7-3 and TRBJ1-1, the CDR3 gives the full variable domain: GAGVSQTPSNKVTEKGKYVELRCDPISGHTALYWYRQSLGQGPEFLIYFQGTGAADDSGLPNDRFFAVRPEGSVSTLKIQRTERGDSAVYLCASSYGQNTEAFFGQGTRLTVV.

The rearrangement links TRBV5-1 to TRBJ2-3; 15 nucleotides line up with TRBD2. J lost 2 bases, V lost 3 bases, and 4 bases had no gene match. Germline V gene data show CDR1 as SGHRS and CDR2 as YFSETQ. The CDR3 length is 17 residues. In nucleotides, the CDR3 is TGCGCCAGCAGCTCGGGACTAGCGGGGGGCCTCACAGATACGCAGTATTTT. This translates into CASSSGLAGGLTDTQYF.

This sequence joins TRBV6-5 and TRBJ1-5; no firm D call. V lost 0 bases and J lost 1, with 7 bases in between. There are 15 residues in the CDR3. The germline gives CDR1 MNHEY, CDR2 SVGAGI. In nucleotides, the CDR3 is TGTGCCAGCAGTTACTCAGGAGGGAGCAATCAGCCCCAGCATTTT. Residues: CASSYSGGSNQPQHF.

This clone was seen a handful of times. The CDR3: CASSSNGAYGYTF. Here the CDR3 DNA reads TGTGCCAGCAGCTCCAACGGAGCCTATGGCTACACCTTC. This chain connects TRBV9 to TRBJ1-2; the D is unclear. Trimming shortened V by 4 bases and J by 4 bases, and 11 bases separated the two germline ends. Germline CDR1 and CDR2: SGDLS and YYNGEE. The CDR3 sequence is 13 residues long. Drawing the rest from reference TRBV9 and TRBJ1-2, the complete variable domain is DSGVTQTPKHLITATGQRVTLRCSPRSGDLSVYWYQQSLDQGLQFLIQYYNGEERAKGNILERFSAQQFPDLHSELNLSSLELGDSALYFCASSSNGAYGYTFGSGTRLTVV.

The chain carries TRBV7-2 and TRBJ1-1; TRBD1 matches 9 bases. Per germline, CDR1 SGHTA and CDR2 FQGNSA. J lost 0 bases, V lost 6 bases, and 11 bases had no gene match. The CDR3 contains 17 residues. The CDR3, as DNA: TGTGCCAGCAGTCCTCCGGGACAGGGCCTCATGAACACTGAAGCTTTCTTT. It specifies CASSPPGQGLMNTEAFF.

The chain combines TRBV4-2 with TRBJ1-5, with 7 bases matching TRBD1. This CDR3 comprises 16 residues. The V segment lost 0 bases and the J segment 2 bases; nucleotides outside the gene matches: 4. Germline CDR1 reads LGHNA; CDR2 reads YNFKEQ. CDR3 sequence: CASSQDNRGGNQPQHF. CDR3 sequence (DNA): TGTGCCAGCAGCCAAGATAACAGGGGAGGCAATCAGCCCCAGCATTTT.

The chain's CDR3 is CASRGQKNTEAFF. The CDR3 DNA is TGTGCCAGTAGAGGACAGAAAAACACTGAAGCTTTCTTT. This chain links TRBV19 with TRBJ1-1, with a possible D match to TRBD1 (6 bases). Trimming took 6 bases from V and 2 from J, leaving 10 bases between them. The CDR3 consists of 13 residues. Germline-derived CDR1 and CDR2 are LNHDA and SQIVND (reference sequence).

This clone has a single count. The CDR3 DNA is TGTGCCAGCAGCCCACAGGGGGCCACCAATCAGCCCCAGCATTTT. It yields the protein CASSPQGATNQPQHF. This sequence joins TRBV4-2 and TRBJ1-5, with 9 bases that match TRBD1. The germline V gene has CDR1 LGHNA and CDR2 YNFKEQ. CDR3 length: 15 amino acids. The V gene end was trimmed by 4 bases and the J gene end by 3 bases; junction bases not matched to a gene: 4.

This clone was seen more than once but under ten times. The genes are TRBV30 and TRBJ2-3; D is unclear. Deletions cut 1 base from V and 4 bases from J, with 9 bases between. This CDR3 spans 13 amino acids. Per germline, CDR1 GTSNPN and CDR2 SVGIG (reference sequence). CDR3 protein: CAWSGQVADTQYF. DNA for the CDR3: TGTGCCTGGAGTGGGCAGGTGGCAGATACGCAGTATTTT.